This T cell receptor (beta chain) appears in the sequencing data of a study of T cell repertoires in cytomegalovirus infection. Study-wide context: Indications came from public TCR beta signatures; they pointed to CMV infection and to a matching HLA type.

TCRdb ran MiXCR on the reads and lists one entry per CDR3 protein. The sample has some 320,000 distinct CDR3 sequences, more than 8% seen once. A note on this clonotype: Its target is not known.

Study-level findings and limits: HLA-C-restricted CMV clonotypes gave the most frequent clonotype in two of eight donors. Carriage of CMV together with the relevant HLA was identifiable through cumulative public TCR beta family frequency.

The ends lost 6 bases at V and 6 bases at J; junction bases unmatched: 7. The CDR3 length is 14 residues. Per germline, CDR1 DFQATT and CDR2 SNEGSKA (reference sequence). The J gene is TRBJ2-7, the V gene TRBV20-1; TRBD2 aligns across 14 bases. Sequences were obtained from PBMCs. This clonotype was obtained from a human donor in good health (CMV status not recorded). Some clones in this sample may be carry-over from other donors' samples. DNA of the CDR3: TGCAGTGCCGGGACTAGCGGGAGTATCGGCGAGCAGTACTTC. Protein: CSAGTSGSIGEQYF.